This T cell receptor beta chain was captured by sequencing in a study of post-analysis software for immune sequencing data. V lost 4 bases and J lost 2, with 11 bases in between. The CDR3 has 14 residues. Researchers reported that TCR beta cDNA libraries carried unique molecular identifiers. TCRdb itself ran the PCR reads through MiXCR, one entry per CDR3 protein. The table includes hundreds of thousands of distinct CDR3 sequences, roughly three fifths detected once. On this clonotype itself: What it binds is unknown.

Notes on the study in general: Patients had higher frequencies than controls of five TRBV segments, including TRBV5-6, TRBV5-1 and TRBV20-1.

What was sequenced was blood. The chain has TRBV12-3 or TRBV12-4 and TRBJ1-2; tentative D call: TRBD1 (5 bases). This sequence was found in a girl aged 2-10 years with multiple sclerosis. The DNA of the CDR3 is TGTGCCAGCAGTTCGGCCCGGGGGAACTATGGCTACACCTTC. Its protein product is CASSSARGNYGYTF.